This T cell receptor beta chain stems from a study of blood T cells in healthy people across ages. Study results and caveats: Those diversity estimates obtained from one million T cells were thought to be underestimates.

CDR1 is SNHLY and CDR2 is FYNNEI in the germline V gene. The CDR3 consists of 12 residues. V lost 7 bases to trimming and J lost 2 bases, with 8 bases between them. This clonotype was counted only a few times. The antigen is undetermined. It was ten milliliters of peripheral blood that were drawn from each donor. Isolation yielded PBMCs, at least 6 million per sample, in every case. The use of a sample-barcoded 5' primer and a J-beta primer mix characterized a second PCR of 7 to 11 cycles. TCRdb re-derived calls from the 5' RACE reads in MiXCR, one entry per CDR3 protein. The sample gives about 1,400,000 distinct CDR3 sequences, approximately 59% of which show up once; more than 6% is in the top ten.

Sequenced material: blood. The clonotype comes from a man aged 18 to 30 in good health. V gene TRBV2 combines with J gene TRBJ2-5; no clear D. This CDR3 reads CASKLGQETQYF. CDR3 in DNA: TGTGCCAGCAAATTGGGACAAGAGACCCAGTACTTC.